Reported below is one TCR beta chain. Its antigen is unknown. TCRdb's table, derived via immunoSEQ multiplex PCR, lists solely in-frame clones and lacks some. Here the sample spans about 2.3 million clones, 85% to 95% being singletons. Losses at the gene ends were 5 bases for V and 1 base for J; bases not matched to a gene: 11. The germline V gene encodes CDR1 SGHTA and CDR2 FQGNSA. The CDR3 loop spans 18 amino acids. This entry comes from a study of shared clonotypes between healthy human individuals. Points from the study as a whole: For naive CD4 cells, 5% to 6.5% of clonotypes were shared across a handful of donors. Even with large depth, rarefaction showed that sorted-subset sequencing was incomplete.

The chain joins TRBV7-2 to TRBJ1-5; 10 bases match TRBD1. Sequencing was done on a sample of naive CD4+ T cells from PBMCs. Subset here: CD45RA+ positively selected. The TCR was taken from a man between 18 and 35 years old in good health. Some clones in this sample may be carry-over from other donors' samples. The CDR3 sequence: CASSRWTGGFVSNQPQHF. The CDR3 DNA reads as TGTGCCAGCAGCCGGTGGACAGGGGGGTTTGTCAGCAATCAGCCCCAGCATTTT.